This T cell receptor beta chain was sequenced during a study of T cells in Graves' hyperthyroidism and ophthalmopathy. Amplification of TCR beta CDR3 regions was performed using RNA transcripts as template. Initially, a first-round RT-PCR of the TCR CDR3 employed the HTBI primer set. One entry per CDR3 protein results from TCRdb running MiXCR on the multiplex PCR reads. The repertoire consists of about 620,000 distinct CDR3 sequences, with 15% to 20% occurring once and the leading ten covering 3% to 4%. J lost 11 bases, V lost 6 bases, and 7 bases had no gene match. Germline lookup yields CDR1 SNHLY and CDR2 FYNNEI. CDR3 length: 12 amino acids. Investigators excluded patients with uncontrolled infection, other autoimmune disease, pregnancy or lactation.

This receptor was taken from a woman between 25 and 40 years old with Graves' hyperthyroidism. J is TRBJ1-1 and V is TRBV2, with 9 bases lining up with TRBD1. The sequencing input was blood. The CDR3 reads CASSAGQGRAFF. As DNA, the CDR3 is TGTGCCAGCAGCGCGGGACAGGGACGCGCTTTCTTT.